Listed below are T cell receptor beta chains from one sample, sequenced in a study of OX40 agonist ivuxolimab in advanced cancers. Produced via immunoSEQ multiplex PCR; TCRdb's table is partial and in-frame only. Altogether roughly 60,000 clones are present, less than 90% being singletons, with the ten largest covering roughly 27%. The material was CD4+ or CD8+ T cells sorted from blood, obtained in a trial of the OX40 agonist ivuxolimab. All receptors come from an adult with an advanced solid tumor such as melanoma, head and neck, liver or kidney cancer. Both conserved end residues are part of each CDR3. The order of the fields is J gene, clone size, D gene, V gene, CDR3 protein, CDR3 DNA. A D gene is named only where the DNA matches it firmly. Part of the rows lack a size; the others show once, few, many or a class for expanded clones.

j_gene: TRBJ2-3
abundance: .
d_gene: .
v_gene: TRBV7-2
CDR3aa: CASSFPGTPWYF
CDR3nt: TGTGCCAGCAGCTTCCCCGGGACCCCGTGGTATTTT

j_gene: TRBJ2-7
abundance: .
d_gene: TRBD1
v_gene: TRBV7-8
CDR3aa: CASSLDRGRYEQYF
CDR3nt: TGTGCCAGCAGCTTGGACAGGGGCAGATACGAGCAGTACTTC

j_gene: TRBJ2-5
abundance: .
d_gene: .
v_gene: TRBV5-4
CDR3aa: CASSRGTDQETQYF
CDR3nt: TGTGCCAGCAGCCGAGGGACGGACCAAGAGACCCAGTACTTC

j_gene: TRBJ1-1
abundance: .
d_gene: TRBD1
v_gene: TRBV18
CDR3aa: CASSFGQGTNTEAFF
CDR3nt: TGTGCCAGCTCATTCGGACAGGGGACGAACACTGAAGCTTTCTTT

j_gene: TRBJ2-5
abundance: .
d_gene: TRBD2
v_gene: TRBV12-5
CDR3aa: CASGLGAGGRETQYF
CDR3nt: TGTGCTAGTGGTTTGGGTGCGGGGGGCCGGGAGACCCAGTACTTC

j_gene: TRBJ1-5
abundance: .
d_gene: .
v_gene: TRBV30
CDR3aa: CAWSVRGSNQPQHF
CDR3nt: TGTGCCTGGAGTGTACGGGGTAGCAATCAGCCCCAGCATTTT

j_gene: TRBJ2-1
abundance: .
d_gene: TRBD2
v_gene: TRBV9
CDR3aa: CASSVEQRGLSFNEQFF
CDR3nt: TGTGCCAGCAGCGTAGAACAGCGGGGGCTATCTTTCAATGAGCAGTTCTTC

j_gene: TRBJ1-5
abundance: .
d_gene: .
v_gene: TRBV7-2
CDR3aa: CASSSQGTIEPQHF
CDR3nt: TGTGCCAGCAGCTCACAGGGTACTATTGAGCCCCAGCATTTT

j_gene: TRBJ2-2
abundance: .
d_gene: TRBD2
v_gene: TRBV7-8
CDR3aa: CASSRTSGTHTGELFF
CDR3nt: TGTGCCAGCAGCCGGACTAGCGGGACCCACACCGGGGAGCTGTTTTTT

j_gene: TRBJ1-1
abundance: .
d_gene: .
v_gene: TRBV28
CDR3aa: CASSSGQGHTEAFF
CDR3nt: TGTGCCAGCAGTTCGGGGCAGGGACACACTGAAGCTTTCTTT

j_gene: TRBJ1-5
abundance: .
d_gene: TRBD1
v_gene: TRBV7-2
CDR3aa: CASSAGQGAYQPQHF
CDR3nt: TGTGCCAGCAGCGCGGGACAGGGGGCTTATCAGCCCCAGCATTTT

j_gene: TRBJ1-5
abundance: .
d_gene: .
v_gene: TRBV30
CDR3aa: CAWSVKGGANQPQHF
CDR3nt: TGTGCCTGGAGTGTTAAAGGGGGTGCCAATCAGCCCCAGCATTTT

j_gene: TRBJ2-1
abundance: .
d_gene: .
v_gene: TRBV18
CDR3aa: CASSQGSDSYNEQFF
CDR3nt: TGTGCCAGCTCACAGGGGAGCGACAGCTACAATGAGCAGTTCTTC

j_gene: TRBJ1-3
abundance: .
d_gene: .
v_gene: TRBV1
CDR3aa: CTSSPSVYVSSGNTIYF
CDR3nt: TGCACCAGCAGCCCTTCCGTATACGTGAGCTCTGGAAACACCATATATTTT

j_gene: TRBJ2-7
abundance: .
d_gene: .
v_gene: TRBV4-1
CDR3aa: CASSQEEDYTYEQYF
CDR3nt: TGCGCCAGCAGCCAAGAAGAGGACTATACCTACGAGCAGTACTTC

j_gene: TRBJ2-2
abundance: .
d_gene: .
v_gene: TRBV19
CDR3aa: CATKTRSGSNTGELFF
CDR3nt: TGTGCCACCAAGACCCGGTCGGGGTCGAACACCGGGGAGCTGTTTTTT

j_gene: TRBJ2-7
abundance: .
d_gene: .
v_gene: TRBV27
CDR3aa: CASTSRGSSYEQYF
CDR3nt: TGTGCCAGCACCTCTCGGGGAAGCTCCTACGAGCAGTACTTC

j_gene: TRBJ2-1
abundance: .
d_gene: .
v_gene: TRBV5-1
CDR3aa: CASSLEGGLDEQFF
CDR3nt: TGCGCCAGCAGCTTGGAAGGCGGCCTCGATGAGCAGTTCTTC

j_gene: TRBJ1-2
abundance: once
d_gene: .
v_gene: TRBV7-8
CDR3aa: CASSLGRRPGGYGYTF
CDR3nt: TGTGCCAGCAGCTTAGGTCGCAGGCCCGGGGGGTATGGCTACACCTTC

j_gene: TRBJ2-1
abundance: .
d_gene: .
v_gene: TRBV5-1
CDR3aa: CASSLDRVGPSYNEQFF
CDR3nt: TGCGCCAGCAGCTTGGACAGGGTGGGACCCTCCTACAATGAGCAGTTCTTC

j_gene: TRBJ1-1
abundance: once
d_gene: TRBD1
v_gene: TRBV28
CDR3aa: CASTKETGQLVNTEAFF
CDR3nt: TGTGCCAGCACAAAAGAGACAGGGCAGCTGGTGAACACTGAAGCTTTCTTT

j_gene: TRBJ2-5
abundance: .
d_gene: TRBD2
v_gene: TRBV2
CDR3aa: CASSSGGHSQETQYF
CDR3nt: TGTGCCAGCAGCTCGGGGGGGCATAGTCAAGAGACCCAGTACTTC

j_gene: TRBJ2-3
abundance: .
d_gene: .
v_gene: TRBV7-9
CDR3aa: CASSLAWDTQYF
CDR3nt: TGTGCCAGCAGCTTAGCGTGGGATACGCAGTATTTT

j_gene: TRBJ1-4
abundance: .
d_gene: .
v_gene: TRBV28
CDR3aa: CASSLTREVEKLFF
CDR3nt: TGTGCCAGCAGTTTAACCAGGGAGGTGGAAAAACTGTTTTTT

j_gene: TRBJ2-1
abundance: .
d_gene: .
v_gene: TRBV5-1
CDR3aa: CASSFNGDAYNEQFF
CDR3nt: TGCGCCAGCAGCTTTAACGGGGACGCCTACAATGAGCAGTTCTTC

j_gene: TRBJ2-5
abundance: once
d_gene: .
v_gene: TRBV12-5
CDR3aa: CASGWDLGSETQYF
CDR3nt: TGTGCTAGTGGTTGGGACTTAGGGTCCGAGACCCAGTACTTC

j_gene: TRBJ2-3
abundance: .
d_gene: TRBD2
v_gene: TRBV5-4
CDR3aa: CASSLGTSGSSDTQYF
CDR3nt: TGTGCCAGCAGCCTTGGGACTAGCGGGAGTAGTGATACGCAGTATTTT

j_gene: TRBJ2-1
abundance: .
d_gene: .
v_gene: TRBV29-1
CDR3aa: CSVEANNDEQFF
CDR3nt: TGCAGCGTTGAAGCGAATAACGACGAGCAGTTCTTC

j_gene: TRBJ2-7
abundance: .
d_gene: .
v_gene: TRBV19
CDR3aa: CASRISGTADYEQYF
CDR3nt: TGTGCCAGTAGGATATCCGGGACGGCTGACTACGAGCAGTACTTC

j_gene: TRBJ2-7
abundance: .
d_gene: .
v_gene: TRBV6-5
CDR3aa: CASSDRAGTYEQYF
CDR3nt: TGTGCCAGCAGTGATCGGGCGGGGACCTACGAGCAGTACTTC

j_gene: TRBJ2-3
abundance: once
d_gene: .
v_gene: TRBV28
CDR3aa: CASSLDLSTDTQYF
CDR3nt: TGTGCCAGCAGTCTAGATTTGAGCACAGATACGCAGTATTTT

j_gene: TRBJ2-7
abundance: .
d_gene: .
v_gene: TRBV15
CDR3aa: CATSRDPQPETEQYF
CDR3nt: TGTGCCACCAGCAGAGATCCCCAACCTGAGACCGAGCAGTACTTC

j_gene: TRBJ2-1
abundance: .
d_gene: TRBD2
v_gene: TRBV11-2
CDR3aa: CASSSSRLAGGNEQFF
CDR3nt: TGTGCCAGCAGCTCATCTCGACTAGCGGGAGGCAATGAGCAGTTCTTC

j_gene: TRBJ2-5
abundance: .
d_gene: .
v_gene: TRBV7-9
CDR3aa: CASSPQGYGTQYF
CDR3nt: TGTGCCAGCAGCCCACAGGGCTATGGGACCCAGTACTTC

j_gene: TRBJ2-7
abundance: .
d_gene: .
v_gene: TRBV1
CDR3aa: CTSSQVTLAGRSYEQYF
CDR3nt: TGCACCAGCAGCCAAGTTACACTAGCGGGTCGTTCCTACGAGCAGTACTTC

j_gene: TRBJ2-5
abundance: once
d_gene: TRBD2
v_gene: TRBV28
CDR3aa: CASSPQRGRYQETQYF
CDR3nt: TGTGCCAGCTCCCCCCAGCGGGGGAGGTACCAAGAGACCCAGTACTTC

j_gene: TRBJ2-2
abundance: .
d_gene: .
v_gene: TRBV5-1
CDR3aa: CASSYMFALSAGELFF
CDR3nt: TGCGCCAGCAGTTATATGTTCGCCCTCTCCGCCGGGGAGCTGTTTTTT

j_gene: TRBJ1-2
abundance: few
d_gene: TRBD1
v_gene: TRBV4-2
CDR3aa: CASSQEGQGDYGYTF
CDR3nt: TGTGCCAGCAGCCAAGAGGGACAGGGAGACTATGGCTACACCTTC

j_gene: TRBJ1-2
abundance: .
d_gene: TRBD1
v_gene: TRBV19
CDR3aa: CASRTQNRDSGGYTF
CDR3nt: TGTGCCAGTAGGACACAGAACCGGGACAGTGGCGGCTACACCTTC

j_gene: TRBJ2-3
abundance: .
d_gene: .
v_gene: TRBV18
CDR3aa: CASSPLATDTQYF
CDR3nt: TGTGCCAGCTCACCGCTAGCCACAGATACGCAGTATTTT